The clone carrying this TCR beta chain was observed a handful of times. CDR3 length: 16 amino acids. CDR1 and CDR2 (germline): MNHEY, SVGAGI. V lost 0 bases to trimming and J lost 2 bases, with 12 bases between them. The source of the sample is a study of kidney transplant recipient with SARS-CoV-2 infection. TCRdb processed the reads anew with MiXCR; each CDR3 protein has one entry. Of 200,000 to 300,000 distinct CDR3 sequences listed, about 28% are singletons. The clonotype comes from a young adult male patient who had COVID-19 and was a kidney transplant recipient. Part of the T cell pool may stem from the graft donor. This specimen was a blood sample, taken at baseline and between days 110 and 120 from a kidney transplant recipient. The V call is TRBV6-5, the J call TRBJ2-3; D remains ambiguous. For the CDR3, the DNA is TGTGCCAGCAGTTACTCGTGGGCCCGCCTCACAGATACGCAGTATTTT. Protein sequence: CASSYSWARLTDTQYF.